This T cell receptor (beta chain) came from a study of Ad26.COV2.S vaccination and SARS-CoV-2 variants. Overall study: Donor got 5x10^10 or 1x10^11 viral particles of Ad26.COV2.S.

Study-wide findings and caveats: In vaccinated individuals, spike-specific CD8+ and CD4+ T cell responses reportedly displayed substantial breadth. The TCR breadth and depth analyses may have understated or missed part of the total T cell responses.

Specified treatment: around 19 received Ad26.COV2.S at low or high dose, single or two shots; about 5 received placebo; per-sample allocation not given. Collection of samples fell on day 63 after the first vaccine or placebo injection. This CDR3 region has 16 residues. V lost 4 bases and J lost 4; bases outside the gene matches: 11. In germline, CDR1 is KGHSH, CDR2 LQKENI. In regard to this clone: Its cognate antigen is unknown.

Clones were sequenced by immunoSEQ multiplex PCR, and TCRdb holds only the in-frame ones, with some missing. The sample lists about half a million clones, about 89% seen once, with 1.5% to 2% in the top ten. This receptor was taken from a person between 18 and 60 years old who received the Ad26.COV2.S COVID-19 vaccine or a placebo. This sequence joins TRBV18 and TRBJ2-5, with 8 positions matching TRBD1. The source was peripheral blood, collected in a trial of Ad26.COV2.S vaccine versus placebo. This chain's CDR3 is CASSRGRQGKGETQYF. The CDR3, as DNA: TGTGCCAGCTCACGAGGGAGACAGGGGAAAGGAGAGACCCAGTACTTC.